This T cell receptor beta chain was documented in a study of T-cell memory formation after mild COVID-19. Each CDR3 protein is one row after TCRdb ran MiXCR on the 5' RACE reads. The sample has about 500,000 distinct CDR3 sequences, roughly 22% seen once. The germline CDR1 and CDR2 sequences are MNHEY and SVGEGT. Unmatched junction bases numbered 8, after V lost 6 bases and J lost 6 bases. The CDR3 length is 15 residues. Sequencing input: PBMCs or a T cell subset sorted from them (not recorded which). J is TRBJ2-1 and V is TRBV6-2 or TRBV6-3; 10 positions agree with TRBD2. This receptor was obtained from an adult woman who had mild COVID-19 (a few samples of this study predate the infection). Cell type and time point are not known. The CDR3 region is CASSSRGLASNEQFF. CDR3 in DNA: TGTGCCAGCAGCTCCCGGGGACTAGCGAGCAATGAGCAGTTCTTC.